The clone carrying this TCR beta chain came up once. Antigen: not known. With the ViraFEST assay, the study expanded antigen-specific CD4+ T cells using viral peptide pools, then sequenced them. It was after approximately 11 days of culture that CD4+ T cells were isolated. Each culture well received a few million PBMC. These cells were then cultured in IMDM with approximately 10 IU/ml IL-2 and roughly 10 ug/ml peptides. Days 3 and 7 were when half the medium was replaced with IL-2 medium. There are 14 residues in the CDR3. Between the trimmed V and J ends, which lost 2 bases and 7 bases, there was a span of 14 bases. The V gene's germline CDR1 is SGHTA and CDR2 FQGTGA. The record originates from a study of vaccination effects on CD4 cells after COVID-19. Generated by immunoSEQ multiplex PCR, the TCRdb table keeps only in-frame clones and is missing some. The sample carries more than 30,000 clones, about 66% recorded once.

The material sequenced was CD4+ T cells from PBMCs cultured with HCoV-229E spike peptides, taken before COVID-19 vaccination. The chain joins TRBV7-3 to TRBJ1-2; a possible D gene is TRBD1 (5 bases). This TCR was sampled from a human donor who received a COVID-19 vaccine. The CDR3 loop reads CASSLSVQGGGYTF. The CDR3 nucleotides read TGTGCCAGCAGCTTATCAGTCCAGGGTGGTGGCTACACCTTC. Variable domain in full (rest from reference TRBV7-3 and TRBJ1-2): GAGVSQTPSNKVTEKGKYVELRCDPISGHTALYWYRQSLGQGPEFLIYFQGTGAADDSGLPNDRFFAVRPEGSVSTLKIQRTERGDSAVYLCASSLSVQGGGYTFGSGTRLTVV.